The 22 T cell receptor beta chains given below trace back to one sample, sequenced in a study of T cell responses to AZD1222 COVID-19 vaccine. TCRdb's table, derived via immunoSEQ multiplex PCR, lists solely in-frame clones and lacks some. The sample has fewer than 200,000 clones, roughly nine tenths seen once. Sequencing was performed on peripheral blood, taken on day 0 of AZD1222 vaccination. These receptors came from an adult in good health.

This chain joins TRBV18 and TRBJ2-7; no clear D. Trimming removed 3 bases at V and 8 bases at J, with 11 bases between. The CDR3 spans 12 residues. Germline CDR1 and CDR2: KGHSH and LQKENI. The CDR3 spells CASSPPNEQQYF. CDR3 coding DNA: TGTGCCAGCTCACCTCCGAACGAACAGCAGTACTTC. The variable domain in full, with the rest retrieved from reference TRBV18 and TRBJ2-7, is NAGVMQNPRHLVRRRGQEARLRCSPMKGHSHVYWYRQLPEEGLKFMVYLQKENIIDESGMPKERFSAEFPKEGPSILRIQQVVRGDSAAYFCASSPPNEQQYFGPGTRLTVT.

This clone was recorded once. The rearrangement uses TRBV28 and TRBJ2-1; possibly TRBD2 for D (5 bases). CDR1 and CDR2 from the germline V gene are MDHEN and SYDVKM. This CDR3 region has 16 residues. Trimming removed 5 bases from V and 4 bases from J, with 18 bases in between. Here the CDR3 DNA reads TGTGCCAGCAGTACGCGACTAAGTTGGGTGTACAATGAGCAGTTCTTC. This translates into CASSTRLSWVYNEQFF.

This clone was observed once. The chain is built from TRBV5-6 and TRBJ1-5, with D perhaps matching TRBD1 (6 bases). Trimming pared 0 bases from V and 4 bases from J, leaving 8 bases between. Germline CDR1 is SGHDT and CDR2 is YYEEEE. The length of the CDR3 is 14 residues. The CDR3 is CASSLGQVNQPQHF. CDR3 DNA sequence: TGTGCCAGCAGCTTGGGACAGGTAAATCAGCCCCAGCATTTT.

A few counts support this clone. V usage is TRBV19 and J usage is TRBJ2-7; D may be TRBD2 (6 bases). Germline CDR1 and CDR2: LNHDA and SQIVND (reference sequence). V was cut by 3 bases and J by 4 bases, with 16 bases left in between. This CDR3 region has 15 residues. In DNA, the CDR3 is TGTGCCAGTAGTATGTACGGGGGAGTTGCGTACGAGCAGTACTTC. Its translation: CASSMYGGVAYEQYF. The variable domain in full, completed from reference TRBV19 and TRBJ2-7, reads DGGITQSPKYLFRKEGQNVTLSCEQNLNHDAMYWYRQDPGQGLRLIYYSQIVNDFQKGDIAEGYSVSREKKESFPLTVTSAQKNPTAFYLCASSMYGGVAYEQYFGPGTRLTVT.

The chain recombines TRBV4-2 with TRBJ1-4; a possible D gene is TRBD1 (6 bases). Germline V gene data show CDR1 as LGHNA and CDR2 as YNFKEQ. Deletions cut 1 base from V and 2 bases from J, with 8 bases between. The CDR3 totals 15 residues. The CDR3 is CASSQVRGTNEKLFF. The CDR3 DNA follows: TGTGCCAGCAGCCAAGTGAGGGGGACTAATGAAAAACTGTTTTTT.

V and J are TRBV5-4 and TRBJ2-1; D ambiguous. This CDR3 is built from 15 residues. Germline V gene data show CDR1 as SGHNT and CDR2 as YYREEE (reference sequence). The V end was cut by 4 bases, the J end by 0 bases, with 11 bases between. CDR3 nucleotides: TGTGCCAGCAGCACGACTCCCACCTCCTACAATGAGCAGTTCTTC. This encodes CASSTTPTSYNEQFF.

The chain has TRBV7-8 and TRBJ2-7; no clear D gene. The CDR3 loop spans 13 amino acids. CDR1 is SGHVS and CDR2 is FQNEAQ in the germline V gene. V shed 0 bases and J shed 4 bases, with 7 bases lying between them. In DNA form, the CDR3 reads TGTGCCAGCAGCTTAGCTAGGAATTACGAGCAGTACTTC. Amino acid sequence: CASSLARNYEQYF.

This clone is a singleton in its sample. This sequence joins TRBV5-1 and TRBJ2-2; 12 positions match TRBD2. The germline V gene has CDR1 SGHRS and CDR2 YFSETQ. The V gene end was trimmed by 4 bases and the J gene end by 0 bases; junction bases not matched to a gene: 4. There are 17 residues in the CDR3. For the CDR3, the DNA is TGCGCCAGCAGCCCCCGGACTAGCGGGGCGAACACCGGGGAGCTGTTTTTT. It translates to CASSPRTSGANTGELFF.

Here the CDR3 reads CASSLGGIHQPQHF. As DNA, the CDR3 is TGCGCCAGCAGCTTGGGGGGAATACATCAGCCCCAGCATTTT. This sequence joins TRBV5-1 and TRBJ1-5, with D unresolved. V gave up 0 bases and J gave up 5 bases, with 9 bases separating them. Germline V gene lookup returns CDR1 SGHRS and CDR2 YFSETQ. This CDR3 region has 14 residues.

This chain uses TRBV27 with TRBJ2-7; D is undetermined. CDR3 size: 13 residues. CDR1 MNHEY and CDR2 SMNVEV come from the germline V gene (reference sequence). Trimming took 2 bases from V and 2 from J, leaving 7 bases between them. This chain's CDR3 is CASSLRTAYEQYF. The CDR3 DNA reads as TGTGCCAGCAGTTTACGGACCGCCTACGAGCAGTACTTC.

The chain has TRBV4-1 and TRBJ1-1; D perhaps matches TRBD1 (6 bases). Germline V gene sequence: CDR1 MGHRA, CDR2 YSYEKL. Trimming removed 0 bases at V and 1 base at J, with 12 bases between. This CDR3 has 16 residues. The CDR3 coding sequence is TGCGCCAGCAGCCAAGAGGGGGGCGCGGGGAACACTGAAGCTTTCTTT. This encodes CASSQEGGAGNTEAFF.

The chain joins TRBV5-1 to TRBJ2-2, with D tentatively TRBD2 (5 bases). This CDR3 comprises 15 residues. Germline CDR1 SGHRS, CDR2 YFSETQ. Between the trimmed V and J ends, which lost 2 bases and 9 bases, there was a span of 17 bases. CDR3 loop: CASSLTSSGSRELFF. CDR3 DNA sequence: TGCGCCAGCAGCTTAACCAGCTCGGGGAGCAGGGAGCTGTTTTTT.

V and J are TRBV5-5 and TRBJ1-5, with TRBD1 matching over 7 bases. Germline V gene data show CDR1 as SGHKS and CDR2 as YYEKEE (reference sequence). Trimming removed 4 bases from V and 1 base from J; junction bases left unmatched: 2. CDR3 length: 14 amino acids. The CDR3 DNA is TGTGCCAGCAGCCGACAGGGAAGCAATCAGCCCCAGCATTTT. It translates to CASSRQGSNQPQHF.

The genes are TRBV6-5 and TRBJ2-5; possibly TRBD2 for D (6 bases). The V gene lost 2 bases and the J gene lost 5 bases, with 12 bases spanning the gap. The CDR3 contains 14 residues. Germline CDR1 MNHEY, CDR2 SVGAGI. The CDR3 region is CASSYGLRGETQYF. DNA of the CDR3: TGTGCCAGCAGTTACGGATTACGGGGGGAGACCCAGTACTTC.

The gene calls are TRBV6-5 and TRBJ1-5, with 9 bases identical to TRBD1. This CDR3 has 14 residues. V shed 5 bases, J shed 7 bases, and the junction held 6 bases outside the gene matches. Germline lookup yields CDR1 MNHEY and CDR2 SVGAGI. CDR3 amino acids: CASSPTGGSQPQHF. For the CDR3, the DNA is TGTGCCAGCAGTCCTACAGGGGGCAGCCAGCCCCAGCATTTT.

The chain recombines TRBV6-2 or TRBV6-3 with TRBJ1-5, with TRBD1 matching over 7 bases. Germline values: CDR1 MNHEY, CDR2 SVGEGT. This CDR3 region has 13 residues. V was pared by 6 bases and J by 6 bases, with 5 bases of the junction left unmatched. CDR3 in amino acids: CASSGTASQPQHF. The CDR3 DNA sequence: TGTGCCAGCAGCGGGACAGCTTCTCAGCCCCAGCATTTT.

The CDR3 DNA reads as TGTGCCAGCAGCGGAACTAGCGGGAGGGTAACCGGGGAGCTGTTTTTT. It yields the protein CASSGTSGRVTGELFF. This sequence joins TRBV3-1 (or the pseudogene TRBV3-2) and TRBJ2-2; TRBD2 agrees at 13 bases. V gave up 5 bases and J gave up 5 bases; unmatched junction bases: 5. The length of the CDR3 is 16 residues. The V gene's germline CDR1 is LGHDT and CDR2 YNNKEL (reference sequence).

The chain employs TRBV30 and TRBJ1-1, with D hard to call. This CDR3 is built from 13 residues. Trimming stripped 0 bases from V and 6 bases from J, with 11 bases between. Germline lookup yields CDR1 GTSNPN and CDR2 SVGIG (reference sequence). CDR3 bases: TGTGCCTGGAGTGTACGGGGAAGTGCTGAAGCTTTCTTT. Translation gives CAWSVRGSAEAFF. The variable domain in full, with the rest retrieved from reference TRBV30 and TRBJ1-1, is SQTIHQWPATLVQPVGSPLSLECTVEGTSNPNLYWYRQAAGRGLQLLFYSVGIGQISSEVPQNLSASRPQDRQFILSSKKLLLSDSGFYLCAWSVRGSAEAFFGQGTRLTVV.

The chain recombines TRBV6-6 with TRBJ2-3; possibly TRBD2 for D (5 bases). The V end lost 2 bases, the J end lost 0 bases, and 9 bases lay between the germline ends. This CDR3 has 15 residues. CDR1 MNHNY and CDR2 SVGAGI come from the germline V gene (reference sequence). CDR3 residues: CASSYPRGSTDTQYF. The CDR3 DNA is TGTGCCAGCAGTTACCCCCGGGGAAGCACAGATACGCAGTATTTT.

The chain is built from TRBV27 and TRBJ1-1, with D perhaps TRBD1 (6 bases). The CDR3 has 15 residues. Germline-derived CDR1 and CDR2 are MNHEY and SMNVEV (reference sequence). Trimming removed 0 bases from V and 2 bases from J, with 10 bases in between. This CDR3 is CASSLSPGTNTEAFF. CDR3 coding DNA: TGTGCCAGCAGTTTATCTCCAGGGACAAACACTGAAGCTTTCTTT.

The chain joins TRBV7-9 to TRBJ2-1; weak D call: TRBD1 (5 bases). There are 12 residues in the CDR3. The V end was cut by 11 bases, the J end by 6 bases, with 14 bases between. CDR1 is SEHNR, CDR2 FQNEAQ, per germline (reference sequence). DNA for the CDR3: TGTGCCCTCATCCAGGGTCCCAATGAGCAGTTCTTC. Encoded protein: CALIQGPNEQFF.

This chain uses TRBV21-1 with TRBJ2-4; TRBD2 is taken as the D call from the table, unchecked against the DNA. TRBV21-1 is a documented pseudogene. The CDR3 extends over 17 amino acids. CDR3 sequence reads: CASSRGLAGLAKNIQYF. The CDR3 nucleotides are TGTGCCAGCAGCAGGGGACTAGCGGGATTAGCCAAAAACATTCAGTACTTC.